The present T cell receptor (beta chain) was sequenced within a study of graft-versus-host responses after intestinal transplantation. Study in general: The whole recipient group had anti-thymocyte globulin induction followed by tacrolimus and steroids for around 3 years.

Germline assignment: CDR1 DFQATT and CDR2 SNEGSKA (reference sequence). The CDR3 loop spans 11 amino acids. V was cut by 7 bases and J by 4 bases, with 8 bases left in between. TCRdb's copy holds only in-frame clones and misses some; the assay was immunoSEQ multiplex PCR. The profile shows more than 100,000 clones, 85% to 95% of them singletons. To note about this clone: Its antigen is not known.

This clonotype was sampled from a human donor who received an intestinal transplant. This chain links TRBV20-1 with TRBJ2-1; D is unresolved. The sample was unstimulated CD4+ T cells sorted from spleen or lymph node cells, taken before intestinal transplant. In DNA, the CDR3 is TGCAGTGACGTGAGGTACAATGAGCAGTTCTTC. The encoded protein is CSDVRYNEQFF.